This T cell receptor beta chain was recovered during a study of CD8 T cells in Susac syndrome. RNA in amounts of about 0.5 to 1 ug was reverse transcribed with random hexamers. An immunoSEQ multiplex PCR generated amplified TCR beta CDR3 products spanning 54 Vbeta and 13 Jbeta. TCRdb reprocessed the immunoSEQ multiplex PCR reads via MiXCR and lists one record per CDR3 protein. The table has 330,000 or so distinct CDR3 sequences, about 89% seen once. V dropped 5 bases and J dropped 3; count of bases not matched to a gene: 11. The CDR3 has 19 residues. The V gene's germline CDR1 is KGHDR and CDR2 SFDVKD. CD8+ and CD4+ blood T cells underwent TCR beta sequencing. Multiple sclerosis controls were treatment-naive patients with stable or active relapsing-remitting disease. Negative isolation was used for CD8+ and CD4+ T cells and FACS enrichment for TEMRA cells.

This chain uses TRBV24-1 with TRBJ2-1, with TRBD2 matching 14 bases. The sequencing sample was made of CD8+ T cells from PBMCs. This receptor was obtained from a human donor with multiple sclerosis. CDR3 in amino acids: CATSAIGGTSGGHYNEQFF. The CDR3 bases are TGTGCCACCAGTGCGATCGGGGGGACTAGCGGGGGCCACTACAATGAGCAGTTCTTC.